Below are 14 T cell receptor beta chains sequenced from a single sample in a study of T-cell memory formation after mild COVID-19. TCRdb analysed the 5' RACE reads with MiXCR anew, one entry per CDR3 protein. The sample includes 150,000 to 200,000 distinct CDR3 sequences, around 16% of them seen just once. Sequenced sample: PBMCs or a T cell subset sorted from them (not recorded which). The receptors come from an adult woman who had mild COVID-19 (a few samples of this study predate the infection). Cell type and time point are not known.

The CDR3 spells CAWRDRGPGEQYF. CDR3 nucleotide sequence: TGTGCCTGGAGAGACAGGGGGCCGGGCGAGCAGTACTTC. The chain has TRBV30 and TRBJ2-7; TRBD1 matches 10 bases. V lost 3 bases and J lost 6; bases outside the gene matches: 5. The CDR3 consists of 13 residues. Germline V gene lookup returns CDR1 GTSNPN and CDR2 SVGIG (reference sequence).

The V and J genes are TRBV4-2 and TRBJ2-3, with 11 bases matching TRBD2. CDR1 and CDR2 from the germline V gene are LGHNA and YNFKEQ. The CDR3 totals 19 residues. Trimming at V came to 5 bases and at J to 0 bases, leaving 13 bases not matched to a gene. CDR3 region: CASSVRPAGTSGSTDTQYF. As DNA, the CDR3 is TGTGCCAGCAGCGTCCGCCCCGCCGGGACTAGCGGCAGCACAGATACGCAGTATTTT.

This clonotype was picked up a small number of times. This rearrangement joins TRBV12-3 or TRBV12-4 to TRBJ2-3; 12 nucleotides agree with TRBD2. V trimming: 5 bases; J trimming: 0 bases; junction bases outside the gene matches: 6. The CDR3 consists of 17 residues. The CDR3 loop reads CASSRLAGDPSTDTQYF. The CDR3 DNA reads as TGTGCCAGCAGTAGACTAGCGGGAGACCCTAGCACAGATACGCAGTATTTT.

This clonotype has a handful of counts. The rearrangement links TRBV29-1 to TRBJ2-5; D might be TRBD1 or TRBD2, each matching 5 bases. V was trimmed by 4 bases and J by 2 bases, leaving 14 bases between them. The CDR3 has 14 amino acids. CDR1 SQVTM and CDR2 ANQGSEA come from the germline V gene. The CDR3 spells CSVVPGWGQETQYF. The CDR3 bases are TGCAGCGTTGTCCCGGGGTGGGGGCAAGAGACCCAGTACTTC.

This clonotype was counted a few times. This chain uses TRBV6-2 or TRBV6-3 with TRBJ1-1, with TRBD1 as a possible D gene (6 bases). Germline lookup yields CDR1 MNHEY and CDR2 SVGEGT. V was trimmed by 7 bases and J by 7 bases, leaving 13 bases between them. CDR3 length: 12 residues. CDR3 coding DNA: TGTGCCAGCAATTGGGGGGGCGGTGAAGCTTTCTTT. Translating gives CASNWGGGEAFF.

The chain combines TRBV12-3 or TRBV12-4 with TRBJ1-6; D possibly corresponds to TRBD1 (5 bases). The CDR3 runs 14 residues. V was shortened by 1 base and J by 6 bases, with 7 bases between the two germline ends. The DNA for the CDR3 is TGTGCCAGCAGTTTAGGGGGCAGTAATTCACCCCTCCACTTT. Amino acids: CASSLGGSNSPLHF.

This clonotype has a handful of counts. This sequence joins TRBV20-1 and TRBJ2-5; tentatively, D is TRBD2 (6 bases). The germline V gene encodes CDR1 DFQATT and CDR2 SNEGSKA (reference sequence). The CDR3 runs 13 residues. The germline V and J ends were trimmed by 6 bases and 5 bases, with 16 bases remaining between them. Here the CDR3 DNA reads TGCAGTGCCCGGAGGACGGGGGTGGAGACCCAGTACTTC. Its translation is CSARRTGVETQYF.

The chain joins TRBV29-1 to TRBJ1-1; D unclear. The CDR3 has 12 residues. From germline, CDR1 is SQVTM and CDR2 ANQGSEA. The ends were cut back, 0 bases at V and 8 bases at J, with 10 bases in the middle. The CDR3 nucleotides read TGCAGCGTTGAAGAGAGACGGAGCGAAGCTTTCTTT. Its translation is CSVEERRSEAFF.

This clonotype was observed a handful of times. The chain combines TRBV3-1 with TRBJ1-2, with TRBD1 identical over 7 bases. Unmatched junction bases numbered 16, after V lost 7 bases and J lost 8 bases. The CDR3 has 15 amino acids. Germline V lookup: CDR1 LGHDT, CDR2 YNNKEL (reference sequence). This chain's CDR3 is CASTGTAGLAQGYTF. Written as DNA, the CDR3 is TGTGCCAGCACCGGGACAGCGGGTTTGGCGCAAGGCTACACCTTC.

This clonotype was found a few times. The genes are TRBV18 and TRBJ2-4; D unclear. V lost 1 base, J lost 7 bases, and 5 bases lay in between. The CDR3 totals 12 residues. CDR1 is KGHSH and CDR2 is LQKENI in the germline V gene. This CDR3 is CASSPRTNIQYF. CDR3 coding DNA: TGTGCCAGCTCACCACGGACGAACATTCAGTACTTC.

The rearrangement uses TRBV20-1 and TRBJ1-3; D is ambiguous. Germline CDR1 and CDR2: DFQATT and SNEGSKA (reference sequence). Trimming shortened V by 5 bases and J by 0 bases, and 14 bases separated the two germline ends. The CDR3 runs 15 residues. The CDR3 spells CSAGNPGLSGNTIYF. CDR3 DNA sequence: TGCAGTGCTGGGAACCCAGGACTCTCTGGAAACACCATATATTTT.

J is TRBJ2-1 and V is TRBV11-3; 9 bases map to TRBD2. This CDR3 contains 16 residues. Germline loops: CDR1 SGHNT, CDR2 YENEEA. V lost 2 bases and J lost 4; bases outside the gene matches: 6. The CDR3 region is CASSLRGTSNYNEQFF. The CDR3 DNA is TGTGCCAGCAGCTTAAGGGGGACTAGCAATTACAATGAGCAGTTCTTC.

This clonotype was observed a handful of times. The genes are TRBV12-2 and TRBJ1-3; TRBD1 reflects the table's D call only, with no check against the DNA. TRBV12-2 has pseudogene status. The CDR3 has 14 residues. The CDR3 loop is CASRLSADRDTIYF. The CDR3 region has the DNA TGTGCAAGTCGCTTATCCGCGGACAGAGACACCATATATTTT.

The V gene is TRBV4-3, the J gene TRBJ1-5; the match to TRBD1 covers 7 bases. Germline V gene data show CDR1 as LGHNA and CDR2 as YSLEER. V shed 5 bases, J shed 7 bases, and the junction held 11 bases outside the gene matches. The CDR3 runs to 15 residues. The CDR3 DNA follows: TGCGCCAGCAGCTCTCAGACAGGGCCGAGCCAGCCCCAGCATTTT. Amino acid sequence: CASSSQTGPSQPQHF.